This TCR beta chain was identified during a study of blood T cell repertoires in COVID-19. Study-level information: COVID-19 samples collected from the United States, Italy and Spain covered acute and convalescent phases. In each case, the material was cDNA or gDNA derived from T cells, B-cell-depleted T cells, or PBMCs.

Using immunoSEQ multiplex PCR, the repertoire was profiled, and TCRdb retains in-frame clones only, with some absent. This repertoire shows some 300,000 clones, 70% to 90% found once; its top ten account for about 1%. This CDR3 has 15 residues. Trimming removed 3 bases at V and 1 base at J, with 8 bases between. Per germline, CDR1 SGDLS and CDR2 YYNGEE. The sample taken for sequencing was PBMCs or T cells enriched from blood (not recorded which). This chain joins TRBV9 and TRBJ1-6; no clear D gene. This receptor was identified in a woman aged 25 to 39 who had recovered from COVID-19. CDR3 loop: CASSAPGSYNSPLHF. DNA of the CDR3: TGTGCCAGCAGCGCCCCGGGTTCCTATAATTCACCCCTCCACTTT.